The clone carrying this TCR beta chain has a handful of counts. Trimming shortened V by 0 bases and J by 4 bases, and 12 bases separated the two germline ends. CDR3 length equals 15 residues. Germline lookup yields CDR1 LNHNV and CDR2 YYDKDF (reference sequence). Both TCR beta VDJ combination and CDR3 sequence profiling were carried out. Genomic DNA was the template for this profiling. TCRdb processed the reads anew with MiXCR; each CDR3 protein has one entry. The sample shows 130,000 or so distinct CDR3 sequences, 45% to 60% of them seen only once. The authors sequenced patients whose flow cytometry had shown CD8+CD57+ cell expansion. The sample originates from a study of CD8+CD57+ T cells in acquired aplastic anemia.

The receptor's source is a human donor with aplastic anemia. The rearrangement links TRBV15 to TRBJ1-1; tentative D call: TRBD1 (5 bases). Sequenced material: sorted CD4+, CD8+, or CD8+CD57+ T cells (not recorded which) from PBMCs. CDR3 sequence (DNA): TGTGCCACCAGCAGAGAGGGACGGTCGGGCACTGAAGCTTTCTTT. Translated: CATSREGRSGTEAFF.